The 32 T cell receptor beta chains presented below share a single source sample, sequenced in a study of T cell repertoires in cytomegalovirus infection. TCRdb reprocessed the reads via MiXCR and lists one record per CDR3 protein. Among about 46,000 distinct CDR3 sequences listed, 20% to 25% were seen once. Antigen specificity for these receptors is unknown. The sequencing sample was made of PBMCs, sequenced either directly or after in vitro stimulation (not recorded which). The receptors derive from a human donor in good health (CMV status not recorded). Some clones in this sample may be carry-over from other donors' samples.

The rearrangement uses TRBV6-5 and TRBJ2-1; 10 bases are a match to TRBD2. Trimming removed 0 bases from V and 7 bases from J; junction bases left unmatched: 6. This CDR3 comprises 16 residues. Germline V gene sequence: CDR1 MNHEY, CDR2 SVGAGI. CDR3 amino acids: CASSYSGSGRLNEQFF. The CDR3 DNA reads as TGTGCCAGCAGTTACTCGGGTAGCGGGAGGTTAAATGAGCAGTTCTTC.

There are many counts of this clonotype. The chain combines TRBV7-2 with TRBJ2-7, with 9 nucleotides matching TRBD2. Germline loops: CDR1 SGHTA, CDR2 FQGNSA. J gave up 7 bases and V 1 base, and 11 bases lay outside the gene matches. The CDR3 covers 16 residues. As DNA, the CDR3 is TGTGCCAGCAGCTTAGTTCCGACTAGCGGAACAGGGGAGCAGTACTTC. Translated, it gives CASSLVPTSGTGEQYF.

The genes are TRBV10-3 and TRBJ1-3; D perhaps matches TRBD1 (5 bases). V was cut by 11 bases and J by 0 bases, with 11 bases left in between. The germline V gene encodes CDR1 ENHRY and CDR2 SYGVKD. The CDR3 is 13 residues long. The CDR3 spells CAGGLGSGNTIYF. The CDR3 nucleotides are TGTGCCGGGGGTTTGGGCTCTGGAAACACCATATATTTT.

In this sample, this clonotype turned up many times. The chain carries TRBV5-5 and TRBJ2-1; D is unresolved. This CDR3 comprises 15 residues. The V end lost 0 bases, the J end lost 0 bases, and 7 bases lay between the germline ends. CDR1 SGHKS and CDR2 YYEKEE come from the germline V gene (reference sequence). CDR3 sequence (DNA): TGTGCCAGCAGCTTGGATGGGAACTCCTACAATGAGCAGTTCTTC. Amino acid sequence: CASSLDGNSYNEQFF.

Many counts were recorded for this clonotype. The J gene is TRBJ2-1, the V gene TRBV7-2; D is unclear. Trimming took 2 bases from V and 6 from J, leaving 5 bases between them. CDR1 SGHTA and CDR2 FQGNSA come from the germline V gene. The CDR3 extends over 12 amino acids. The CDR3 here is CASSLQRNEQFF. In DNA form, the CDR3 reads TGTGCCAGCAGCTTACAACGCAATGAGCAGTTCTTC.

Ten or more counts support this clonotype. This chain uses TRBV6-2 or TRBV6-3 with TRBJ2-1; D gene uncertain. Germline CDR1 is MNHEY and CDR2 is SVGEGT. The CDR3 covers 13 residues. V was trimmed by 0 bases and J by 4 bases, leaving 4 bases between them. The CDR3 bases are TGTGCCAGCAGTTACTCTGGTTACAATGAGCAGTTCTTC. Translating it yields CASSYSGYNEQFF.

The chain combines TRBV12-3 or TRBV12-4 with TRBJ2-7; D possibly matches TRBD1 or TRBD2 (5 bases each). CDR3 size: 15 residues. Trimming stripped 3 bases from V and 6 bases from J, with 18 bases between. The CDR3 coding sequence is TGTGCCAGCAGTTTGGGGGACCCCGCCTTGAGCGAGCAGTACTTC. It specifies CASSLGDPALSEQYF.

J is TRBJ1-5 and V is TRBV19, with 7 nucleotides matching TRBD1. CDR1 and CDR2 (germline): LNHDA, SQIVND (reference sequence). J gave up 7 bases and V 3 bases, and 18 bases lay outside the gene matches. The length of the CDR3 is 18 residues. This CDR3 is CASSIYSGSGGGEQPQHF. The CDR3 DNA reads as TGTGCCAGTAGTATTTACTCGGGATCTGGAGGGGGCGAGCAGCCCCAGCATTTT.

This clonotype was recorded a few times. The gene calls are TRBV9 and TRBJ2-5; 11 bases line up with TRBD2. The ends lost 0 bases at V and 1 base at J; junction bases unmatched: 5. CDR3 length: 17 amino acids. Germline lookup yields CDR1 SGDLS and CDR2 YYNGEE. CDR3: CASSVELAGAAQETQYF. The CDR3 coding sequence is TGTGCCAGCAGCGTAGAACTAGCGGGGGCGGCCCAAGAGACCCAGTACTTC.

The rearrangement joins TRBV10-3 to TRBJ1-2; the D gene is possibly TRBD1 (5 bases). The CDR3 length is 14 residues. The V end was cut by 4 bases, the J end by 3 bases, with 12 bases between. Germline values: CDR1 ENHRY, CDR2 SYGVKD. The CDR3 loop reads CAISGQKLDYGYTF. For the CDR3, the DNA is TGTGCCATCAGTGGACAGAAACTAGACTATGGCTACACCTTC.

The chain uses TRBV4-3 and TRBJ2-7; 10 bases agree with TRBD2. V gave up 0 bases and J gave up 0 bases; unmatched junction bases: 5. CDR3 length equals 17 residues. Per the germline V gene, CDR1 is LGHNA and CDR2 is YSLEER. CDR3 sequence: CASSQEPPSGGSYEQYF. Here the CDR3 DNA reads TGCGCCAGCAGCCAAGAGCCCCCTAGCGGGGGCTCCTACGAGCAGTACTTC.

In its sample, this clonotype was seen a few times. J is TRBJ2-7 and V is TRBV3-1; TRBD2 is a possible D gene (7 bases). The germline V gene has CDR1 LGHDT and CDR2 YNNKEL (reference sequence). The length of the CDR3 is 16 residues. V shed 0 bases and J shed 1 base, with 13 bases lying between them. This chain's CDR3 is CASSQDRGALSYEQYF. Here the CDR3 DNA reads TGTGCCAGCAGCCAAGACCGGGGGGCCTTATCCTACGAGCAGTACTTC.

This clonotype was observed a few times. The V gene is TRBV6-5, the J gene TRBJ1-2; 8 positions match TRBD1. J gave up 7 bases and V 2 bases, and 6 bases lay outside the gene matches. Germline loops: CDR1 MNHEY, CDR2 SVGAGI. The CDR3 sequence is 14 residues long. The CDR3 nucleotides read TGTGCCAGCAGTTACATGCAGGGGGCGCTTGGCTACACCTTC. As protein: CASSYMQGALGYTF.

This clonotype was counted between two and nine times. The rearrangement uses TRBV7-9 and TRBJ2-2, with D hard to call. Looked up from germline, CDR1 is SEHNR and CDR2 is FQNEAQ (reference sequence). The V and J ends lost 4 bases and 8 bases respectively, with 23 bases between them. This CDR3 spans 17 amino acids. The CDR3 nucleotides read TGTGCCAGCAGCTCTCCGCCAGACGAGAGCCCAACTGGGGAGCTGTTTTTT. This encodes CASSSPPDESPTGELFF.

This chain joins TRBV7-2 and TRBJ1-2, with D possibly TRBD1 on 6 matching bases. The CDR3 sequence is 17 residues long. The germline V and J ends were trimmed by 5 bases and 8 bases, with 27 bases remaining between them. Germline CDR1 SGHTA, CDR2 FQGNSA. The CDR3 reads CASSHPGGRKHILGYTF. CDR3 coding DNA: TGTGCCAGCAGCCACCCGGGGGGCCGAAAGCACATTTTGGGCTACACCTTC.

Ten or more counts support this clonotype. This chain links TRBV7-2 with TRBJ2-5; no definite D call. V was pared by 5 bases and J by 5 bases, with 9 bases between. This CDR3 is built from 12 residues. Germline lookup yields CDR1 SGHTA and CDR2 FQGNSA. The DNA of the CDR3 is TGTGCCAGCAGCCGAAGGACGGAGACCCAGTACTTC. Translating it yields CASSRRTETQYF.

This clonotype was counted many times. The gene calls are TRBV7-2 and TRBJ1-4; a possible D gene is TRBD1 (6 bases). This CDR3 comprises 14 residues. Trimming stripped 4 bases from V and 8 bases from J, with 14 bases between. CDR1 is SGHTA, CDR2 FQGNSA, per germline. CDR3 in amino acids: CASSSGRGDEKLFF. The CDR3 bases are TGTGCCAGCAGCTCGGGGAGGGGGGACGAAAAACTGTTTTTT.

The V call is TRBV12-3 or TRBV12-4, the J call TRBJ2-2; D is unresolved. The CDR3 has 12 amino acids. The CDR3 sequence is CGSVGPAGELFF. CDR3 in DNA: TGTGGCAGTGTAGGGCCCGCCGGGGAGCTGTTTTTT.

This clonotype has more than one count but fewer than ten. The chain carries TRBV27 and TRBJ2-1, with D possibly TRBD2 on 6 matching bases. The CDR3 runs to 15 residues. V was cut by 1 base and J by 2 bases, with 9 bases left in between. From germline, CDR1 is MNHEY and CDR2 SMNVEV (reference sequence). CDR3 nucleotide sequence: TGTGCCAGCAGTTTATTGGGAGGACCCTACAATGAGCAGTTCTTC. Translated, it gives CASSLLGGPYNEQFF.

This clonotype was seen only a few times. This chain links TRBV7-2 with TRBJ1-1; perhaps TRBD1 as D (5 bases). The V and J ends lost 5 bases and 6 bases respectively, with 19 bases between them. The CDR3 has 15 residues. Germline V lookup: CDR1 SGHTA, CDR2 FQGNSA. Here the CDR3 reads CASSLVGGRYAEAFF. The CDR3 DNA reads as TGTGCCAGCAGCCTAGTCGGGGGGAGGTACGCTGAAGCTTTCTTT.

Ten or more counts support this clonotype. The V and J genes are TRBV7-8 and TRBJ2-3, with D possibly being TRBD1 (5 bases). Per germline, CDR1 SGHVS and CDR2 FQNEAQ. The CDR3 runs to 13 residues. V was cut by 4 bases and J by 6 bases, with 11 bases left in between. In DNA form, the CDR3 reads TGTGCCAGCAGCTCCGGACATCGGGATACGCAGTATTTT. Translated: CASSSGHRDTQYF.

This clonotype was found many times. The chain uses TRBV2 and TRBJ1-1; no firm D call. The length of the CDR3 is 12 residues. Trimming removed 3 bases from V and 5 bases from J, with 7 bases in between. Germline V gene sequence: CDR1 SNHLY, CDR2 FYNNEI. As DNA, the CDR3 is TGTGCCAGCAGTGAGTGGGGTACTGAAGCTTTCTTT. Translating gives CASSEWGTEAFF.

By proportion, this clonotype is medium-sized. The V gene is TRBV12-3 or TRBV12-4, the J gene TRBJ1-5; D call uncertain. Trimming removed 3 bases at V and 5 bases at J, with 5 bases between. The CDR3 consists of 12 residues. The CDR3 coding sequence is TGTGCCAGCAGTTTCGGAGATCAGCCCCAGCATTTT. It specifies CASSFGDQPQHF.

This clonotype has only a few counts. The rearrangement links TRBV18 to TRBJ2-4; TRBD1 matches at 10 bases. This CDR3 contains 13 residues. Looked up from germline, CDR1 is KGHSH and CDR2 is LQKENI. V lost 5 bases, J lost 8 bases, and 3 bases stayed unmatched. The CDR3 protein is CASSGQGGDIQYF. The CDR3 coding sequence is TGTGCCAGCTCAGGACAGGGGGGAGACATTCAGTACTTC.

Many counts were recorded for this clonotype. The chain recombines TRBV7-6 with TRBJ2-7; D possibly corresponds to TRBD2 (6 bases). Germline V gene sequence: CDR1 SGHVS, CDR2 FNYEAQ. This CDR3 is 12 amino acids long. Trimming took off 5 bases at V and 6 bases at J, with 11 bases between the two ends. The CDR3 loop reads CASSPSGFEQYF. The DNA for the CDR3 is TGTGCCAGCAGCCCAAGCGGGTTCGAGCAGTACTTC.

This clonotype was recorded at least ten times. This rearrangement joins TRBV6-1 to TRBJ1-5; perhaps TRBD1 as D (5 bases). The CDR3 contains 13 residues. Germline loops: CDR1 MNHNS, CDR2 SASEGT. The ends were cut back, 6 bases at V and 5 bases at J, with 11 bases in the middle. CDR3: CASRRTSDQPQHF. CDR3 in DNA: TGTGCCAGCAGGAGGACATCTGATCAGCCCCAGCATTTT.

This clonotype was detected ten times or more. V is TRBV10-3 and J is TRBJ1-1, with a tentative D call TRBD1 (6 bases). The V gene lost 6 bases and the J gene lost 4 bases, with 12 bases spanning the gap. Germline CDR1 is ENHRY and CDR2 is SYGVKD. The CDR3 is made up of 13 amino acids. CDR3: CAIRDTGITEAFF. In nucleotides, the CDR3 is TGTGCCATCAGAGATACAGGGATCACTGAAGCTTTCTTT.

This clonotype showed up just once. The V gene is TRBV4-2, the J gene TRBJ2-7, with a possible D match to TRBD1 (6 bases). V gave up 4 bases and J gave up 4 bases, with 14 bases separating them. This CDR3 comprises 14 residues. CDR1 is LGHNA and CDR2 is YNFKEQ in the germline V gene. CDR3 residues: CASSRDRSGYEQYF. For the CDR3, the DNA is TGTGCCAGCAGCCGAGACAGGAGCGGTTACGAGCAGTACTTC.

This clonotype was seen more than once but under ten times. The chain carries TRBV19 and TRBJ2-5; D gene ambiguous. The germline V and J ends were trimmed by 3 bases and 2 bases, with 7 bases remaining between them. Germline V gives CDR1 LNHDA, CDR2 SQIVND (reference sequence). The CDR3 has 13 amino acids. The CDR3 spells CASSIADQETQYF. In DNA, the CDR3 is TGTGCCAGTAGTATCGCGGATCAAGAGACCCAGTACTTC.

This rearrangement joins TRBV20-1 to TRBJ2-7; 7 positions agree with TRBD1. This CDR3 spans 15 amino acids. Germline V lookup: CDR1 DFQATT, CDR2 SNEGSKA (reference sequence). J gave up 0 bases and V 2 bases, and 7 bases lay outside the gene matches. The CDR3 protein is CSARPQGKSSYEQYF. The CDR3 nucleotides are TGCAGTGCTAGACCACAGGGGAAAAGCTCCTACGAGCAGTACTTC.

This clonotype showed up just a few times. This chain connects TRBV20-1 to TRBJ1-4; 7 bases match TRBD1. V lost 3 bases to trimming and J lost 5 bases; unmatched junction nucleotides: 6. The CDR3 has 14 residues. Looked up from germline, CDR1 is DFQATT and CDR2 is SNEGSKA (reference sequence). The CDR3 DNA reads TGCAGTGCTAGCCGGGACAGTAGGAATGAAAAACTGTTTTTT. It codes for CSASRDSRNEKLFF.

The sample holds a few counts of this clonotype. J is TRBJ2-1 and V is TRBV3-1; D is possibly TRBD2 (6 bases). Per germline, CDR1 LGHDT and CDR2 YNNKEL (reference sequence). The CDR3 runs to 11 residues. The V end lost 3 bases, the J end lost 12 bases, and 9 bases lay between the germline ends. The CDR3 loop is CASSQAGLQFF. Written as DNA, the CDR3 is TGTGCCAGCAGCCAGGCGGGGCTGCAGTTCTTC.